This TCR beta chain was sequenced for a study of blood T cell repertoires in COVID-19. For the study at large: Sites in the United States, Italy and Spain provided acute and convalescent COVID-19 samples. Sample material is recorded as cDNA or gDNA derived from T cells, B-cell-depleted T cells, or PBMCs.

Trimming took off 3 bases at V and 5 bases at J, with 15 bases between the two ends. CDR1 and CDR2 (germline): MNHEY, SMNVEV (reference sequence). There are 15 residues in the CDR3. Authors' processing steps: Counts of nucleated cells, estimated from reference gene primer amplification, were obtained. The method was immunoSEQ multiplex PCR; TCRdb's version includes in-frame clones alone and lacks a portion of them. The V and J calls and the clone size are those of that table, but D and trimming were determined from the DNA. Among fewer than 65,000 clones listed, roughly nine tenths were seen once. This receptor was taken from a human donor in a cohort sampled during active COVID-19. The sample consisted of peripheral blood. The V call is TRBV27, the J call TRBJ2-3, with D perhaps TRBD1 (6 bases). The chain's CDR3 is CASSFTTGPLDTQYF. The CDR3, as DNA: TGTGCCAGCAGTTTCACGACAGGCCCGTTAGATACGCAGTATTTT.